The next 26 T cell receptor beta chains were all read from a single sample in a study of graft-versus-host responses after intestinal transplantation. The table came from immunoSEQ multiplex PCR; TCRdb's copy has only in-frame clones and leaves some out. The table includes 15,000 to 20,000 clones, approximately 92% detected once. Sequenced here: PBMCs, sampled less than 400 days after transplant. These TCRs come from a human patient who received an intestinal transplant, so some T cells may come from the graft donor.

V gene TRBV6-5 combines with J gene TRBJ2-2; D unresolved. Germline loops: CDR1 MNHEY, CDR2 SVGAGI. The CDR3 length is 15 residues. Trimming left V 0 bases short and J 5 bases short, with 10 bases between. CDR3: CASSYSSEGTGELFF. The DNA for the CDR3 is TGTGCCAGCAGTTACTCGAGTGAAGGAACCGGGGAGCTGTTTTTT.

The V call is TRBV5-1, the J call TRBJ1-4, with 8 bases identical to TRBD1. The CDR3 extends over 15 amino acids. Germline V lookup: CDR1 SGHRS, CDR2 YFSETQ. The V segment lost 4 bases and the J segment 4 bases; nucleotides outside the gene matches: 6. DNA of the CDR3: TGCGCCAGCAGCGGTCCGGGACAGGATAATGAAAAACTGTTTTTT. Translation gives CASSGPGQDNEKLFF.

This clone was recorded once. The V gene is TRBV11-2, the J gene TRBJ2-1; 11 nucleotides match TRBD2. From germline, CDR1 is SGHAT and CDR2 FQNNGV. The CDR3 runs to 19 residues. Trimming took 1 base from V and 6 from J; bases not matched to a gene: 14. The chain's CDR3 is CASSLAVGGLAGGPNEQFF. The CDR3 DNA reads TGTGCCAGCAGCTTAGCGGTCGGCGGGCTAGCGGGAGGACCCAATGAGCAGTTCTTC.

This sequence joins TRBV6-1 and TRBJ2-5; 10 bases are shared with TRBD1. Trimming at V came to 4 bases and at J to 4 bases, leaving 0 bases not matched to a gene. The germline gives CDR1 MNHNS, CDR2 SASEGT. The CDR3 is 13 amino acids. The CDR3 coding sequence is TGTGCCAGCAGTGGGGACAGGGGAGAGACCCAGTACTTC. Protein: CASSGDRGETQYF.

The chain employs TRBV6-6 and TRBJ2-1; the D gene is possibly TRBD2 (5 bases). V lost 4 bases and J lost 0, with 10 bases in between. This CDR3 contains 15 residues. Germline assignment: CDR1 MNHNY and CDR2 SVGAGI (reference sequence). In DNA form, the CDR3 reads TGTGCCAGCAGTTCCCGGGGTTCCTCCTACAATGAGCAGTTCTTC. Amino acids: CASSSRGSSYNEQFF.

The V and J genes are TRBV9 and TRBJ2-3; a possible D gene is TRBD2 (6 bases). The CDR3 consists of 14 residues. V dropped 7 bases and J dropped 2 bases, with 14 bases sitting between them. The germline V gene encodes CDR1 SGDLS and CDR2 YYNGEE. Here the CDR3 reads CASGGGTLTDTQYF. The CDR3 region has the DNA TGTGCCAGCGGAGGAGGGACCCTCACAGATACGCAGTATTTT.

The chain is built from TRBV6-1 and TRBJ1-1; 9 bases line up with TRBD1. The CDR3 has 14 residues. CDR1 is MNHNS, CDR2 SASEGT, per germline. V was clipped by 2 bases and J by 4 bases; unmatched bases: 2. The CDR3 spells CASSEKTGGTEAFF. DNA for the CDR3: TGTGCCAGCAGTGAAAAGACAGGGGGCACTGAAGCTTTCTTT.

This rearrangement joins TRBV5-6 to TRBJ2-7; 14 bases are a match to TRBD2. Germline assignment: CDR1 SGHDT and CDR2 YYEEEE. Trimming cost V 4 bases and J 0 bases; bases outside gene matches: 6. The CDR3 runs to 17 residues. Written as DNA, the CDR3 is TGTGCCAGCAGCCTCGGACTAGCGGGGGGACTCTCCTACGAGCAGTACTTC. Amino acids: CASSLGLAGGLSYEQYF.

The rearrangement links TRBV12-2 to TRBJ2-5; TRBD2, as called in the table, went unchecked against the DNA. TRBV12-2 is a pseudogene segment. This CDR3 spans 15 amino acids. CDR3 DNA sequence: TGTGCAAGTCGCCTATTCAGGACTAGTCGGGAGACCCAGTACTTC. It yields the protein CASRLFRTSRETQYF.

The chain is built from TRBV5-4 and TRBJ2-2; TRBD2 aligns across 11 bases. V trimming: 3 bases; J trimming: 7 bases; junction bases outside the gene matches: 5. Germline loops: CDR1 SGHNT, CDR2 YYREEE (reference sequence). The CDR3 contains 15 residues. Written as DNA, the CDR3 is TGTGCCAGCAGCTCTAGCGGGAGGAAAGACGGGGAGCTGTTTTTT. Its protein product is CASSSSGRKDGELFF.

The chain carries TRBV7-9 and TRBJ2-4, with 7 positions matching TRBD2. V shed 3 bases and J 0 bases; nucleotides not matched to a gene: 5. The germline V gene encodes CDR1 SEHNR and CDR2 FQNEAQ (reference sequence). The CDR3 contains 16 residues. The CDR3 loop is CASSFPSGEAKNIQYF. In nucleotides, the CDR3 is TGTGCCAGCAGCTTCCCTAGCGGTGAAGCCAAAAACATTCAGTACTTC. Looking up the rest from reference TRBV7-9 and TRBJ2-4 gives the full variable domain: DTGVSQNPRHKITKRGQNVTFRCDPISEHNRLYWYRQTLGQGPEFLTYFQNEAQLEKSRLLSDRFSAERPKGSFSTLEIQRTEQGDSAMYLCASSFPSGEAKNIQYFGAGTRLSVL.

The CDR3 sequence is CASSLVEGETQYF. CDR3 sequence (DNA): TGTGCCAGCAGCTTGGTCGAGGGAGAGACCCAGTACTTC. The V call is TRBV5-4, the J call TRBJ2-5; D perhaps matches TRBD2 (5 bases). V lost 0 bases and J lost 4, with 7 bases in between. This CDR3 contains 13 residues. CDR1 and CDR2 (germline): SGHNT, YYREEE (reference sequence).

The V and J genes are TRBV6-5 and TRBJ2-5; 11 nucleotides match TRBD2. Germline V gene data show CDR1 as MNHEY and CDR2 as SVGAGI. The CDR3 has 16 amino acids. With V trimmed by 4 bases and J by 1 base, 5 bases remained unmatched. CDR3 coding DNA: TGTGCCAGCAGTTCAACCGGGACTAGCGGCCAAGAGACCCAGTACTTC. Protein product: CASSSTGTSGQETQYF.

J is TRBJ2-5 and V is TRBV9; TRBD2 matches 9 bases. J was trimmed by 4 bases and V by 4 bases; bases with no gene match: 14. This CDR3 region has 17 residues. Germline CDR1 is SGDLS and CDR2 is YYNGEE. The CDR3 nucleotides are TGTGCCAGCAGCCTATCCCCTAGCGGGAAGGGGGGAGAGACCCAGTACTTC. This gives the protein CASSLSPSGKGGETQYF.

This sequence joins TRBV2 and TRBJ1-2, with TRBD1 matching 7 bases. Trimming cost V 5 bases and J 2 bases; bases outside gene matches: 2. The CDR3 is 13 amino acids. Germline V gives CDR1 SNHLY, CDR2 FYNNEI. CDR3 coding DNA: TGTGCCAGCAGTAGACAGGGAAACTATGGCTACACCTTC. It translates to CASSRQGNYGYTF. Variable domain in full (rest from reference TRBV2 and TRBJ1-2): EPEVTQTPSHQVTQMGQEVILRCVPISNHLYFYWYRQILGQKVEFLVSFYNNEISEKSEIFDDQFSVERPDGSNFTLKIRSTKLEDSAMYFCASSRQGNYGYTFGSGTRLTVV.

V usage is TRBV7-3 and J usage is TRBJ2-1, with D perhaps TRBD2 (6 bases). CDR3 size: 13 residues. Trimming pared 4 bases from V and 7 bases from J, leaving 11 bases between. Germline V CDR1 and CDR2: SGHTA, FQGTGA. The CDR3 bases are TGTGCCAGCAGCTCTAACAGCGGGAATGAGCAGTTCTTC. It translates to CASSSNSGNEQFF.

The rearrangement uses TRBV6-1 and TRBJ1-2, with D maybe TRBD1 (6 bases). The V end lost 3 bases, the J end lost 8 bases, and 19 bases lay between the germline ends. The CDR3 spans 15 residues. Germline assignment: CDR1 MNHNS and CDR2 SASEGT. This chain's CDR3 is CASSDPGEWMTGYTF. DNA of the CDR3: TGTGCCAGCAGTGACCCAGGGGAGTGGATGACAGGCTACACCTTC.

The rearrangement uses TRBV18 and TRBJ1-1, with 10 bases matching TRBD1. CDR1 is KGHSH, CDR2 LQKENI, per germline. The CDR3 spans 18 residues. V was pared by 2 bases and J by 10 bases, with 19 bases of the junction left unmatched. CDR3 sequence reads: CASSPFGGKSSRDRGAFF. The CDR3 DNA reads TGTGCCAGCTCACCATTCGGGGGCAAGAGCTCCCGGGACAGGGGAGCTTTCTTT.

This chain connects TRBV5-5 to TRBJ2-5; D is unclear. Germline V gene lookup returns CDR1 SGHKS and CDR2 YYEKEE (reference sequence). There are 11 residues in the CDR3. Deletions cut 0 bases from V and 5 bases from J, with 2 bases between. This CDR3 is CASSLAETQYF. The CDR3 DNA is TGTGCCAGCAGCTTGGCGGAGACCCAGTACTTC.

The chain carries TRBV6-5 and TRBJ2-7, with no clear D. The V end lost 4 bases, the J end lost 4 bases, and 8 bases lay between the germline ends. This CDR3 spans 12 amino acids. Germline loops: CDR1 MNHEY, CDR2 SVGAGI. The CDR3 coding sequence is TGTGCCAGCAGTTGGAACAAATACGAGCAGTACTTC. Translating gives CASSWNKYEQYF.

V is TRBV6-9 and J is TRBJ2-3; D perhaps matches TRBD1 (7 bases). Trimming left V 3 bases short and J 5 bases short, with 12 bases between. CDR3 length: 14 residues. In germline, CDR1 is MNHGY, CDR2 SVAAGI. The CDR3 DNA is TGTGCCAGCAGTTACAACAGGGGAGGAGATACGCAGTATTTT. Its translation: CASSYNRGGDTQYF.

This clone appeared a few times. The chain uses TRBV4-1 and TRBJ1-3; D gene uncertain. Per the germline V gene, CDR1 is MGHRA and CDR2 is YSYEKL. There are 17 residues in the CDR3. V was shortened by 0 bases and J by 4 bases, with 16 bases between the two germline ends. In DNA form, the CDR3 reads TGCGCCAGCAGCCAAGATCAATGGACCCCGGAGGGAAACACCATATATTTT. Residues: CASSQDQWTPEGNTIYF.

The chain carries TRBV18 and TRBJ1-1; possibly TRBD1 for D (5 bases). Trimming shortened V by 9 bases and J by 3 bases, and 17 bases separated the two germline ends. In germline, CDR1 is KGHSH, CDR2 LQKENI. This CDR3 is 14 amino acids long. This CDR3 reads CASSVVGGDTEAFF. CDR3 nucleotide sequence: TGTGCCAGTTCGGTGGTAGGAGGGGACACTGAAGCTTTCTTT.

The V call is TRBV11-2, the J call TRBJ1-1; 7 nucleotides align to TRBD1. Looked up from germline, CDR1 is SGHAT and CDR2 is FQNNGV. Germline trimming cut 1 base from V and 6 bases from J; bases unmatched to any gene: 5. CDR3 length: 14 residues. The CDR3 loop reads CASSLGQGDAEAFF. The CDR3 nucleotides read TGTGCCAGCAGCTTAGGACAGGGTGACGCTGAAGCTTTCTTT.

The V gene is TRBV10-3, the J gene TRBJ2-1; TRBD2 matches at 7 bases. CDR3 length equals 14 residues. Germline V lookup: CDR1 ENHRY, CDR2 SYGVKD. V trimming: 6 bases; J trimming: 5 bases; junction bases outside the gene matches: 7. The CDR3 bases are TGTGCCATCAGCTGGGGGGGAATAAACAATGAGCAGTTCTTC. Translation: CAISWGGINNEQFF.

The V and J genes are TRBV6-5 and TRBJ2-3, with 9 bases identical to TRBD1. CDR3 size: 16 residues. V shed 0 bases, J shed 2 bases, and the junction held 3 bases outside the gene matches. Germline V gene lookup returns CDR1 MNHEY and CDR2 SVGAGI. CDR3 protein: CASSYSWTGVTDTQYF. The CDR3 DNA sequence: TGTGCCAGCAGTTACTCTTGGACAGGGGTCACAGATACGCAGTATTTT.